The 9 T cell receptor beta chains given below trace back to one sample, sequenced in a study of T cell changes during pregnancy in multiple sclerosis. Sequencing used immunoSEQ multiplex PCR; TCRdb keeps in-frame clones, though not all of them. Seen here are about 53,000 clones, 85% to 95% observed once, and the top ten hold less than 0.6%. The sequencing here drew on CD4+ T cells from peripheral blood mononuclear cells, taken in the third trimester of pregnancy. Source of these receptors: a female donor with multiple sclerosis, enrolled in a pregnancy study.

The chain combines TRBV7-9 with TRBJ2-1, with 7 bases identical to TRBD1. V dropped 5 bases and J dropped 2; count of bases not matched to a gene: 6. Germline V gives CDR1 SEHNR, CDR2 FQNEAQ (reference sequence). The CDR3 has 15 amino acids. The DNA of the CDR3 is TGTGCCAGCAGCCGGGACAGATCTACCTACAATGAGCAGTTCTTC. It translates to CASSRDRSTYNEQFF.

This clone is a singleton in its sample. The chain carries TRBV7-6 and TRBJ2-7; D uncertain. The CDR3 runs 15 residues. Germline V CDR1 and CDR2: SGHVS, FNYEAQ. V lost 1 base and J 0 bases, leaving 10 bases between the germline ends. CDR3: CASSLGAGNSYEQYF. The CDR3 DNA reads TGTGCCAGCAGCTTAGGGGCAGGCAACTCCTACGAGCAGTACTTC.

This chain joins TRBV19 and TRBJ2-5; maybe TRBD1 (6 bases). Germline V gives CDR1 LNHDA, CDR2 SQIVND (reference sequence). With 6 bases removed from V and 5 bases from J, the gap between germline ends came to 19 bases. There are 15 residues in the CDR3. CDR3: CASRLKGGRMETQYF. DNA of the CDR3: TGTGCCAGTAGGTTAAAAGGGGGTAGAATGGAGACCCAGTACTTC.

This chain's CDR3 is CASSYSGGYTF. The CDR3 bases are TGTGCCAGCAGTTACAGCGGCGGCTACACCTTC. The chain carries TRBV2 and TRBJ1-2, with D unresolved. V dropped 5 bases and J dropped 8 bases, with 9 bases sitting between them. The CDR3 is 11 amino acids. Germline CDR1 SNHLY, CDR2 FYNNEI.

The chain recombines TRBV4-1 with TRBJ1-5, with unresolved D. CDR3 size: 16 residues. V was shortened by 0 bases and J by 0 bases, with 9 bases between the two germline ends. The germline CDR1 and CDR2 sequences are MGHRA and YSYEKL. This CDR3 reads CASSQDAGVSNQPQHF. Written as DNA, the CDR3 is TGCGCCAGCAGCCAAGACGCAGGTGTTAGCAATCAGCCCCAGCATTTT.

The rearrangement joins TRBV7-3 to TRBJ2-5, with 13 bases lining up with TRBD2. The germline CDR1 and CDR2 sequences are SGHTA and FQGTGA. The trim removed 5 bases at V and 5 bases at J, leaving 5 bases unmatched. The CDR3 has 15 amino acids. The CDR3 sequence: CASSQGLAGSETQYF. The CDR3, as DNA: TGTGCCAGCAGCCAGGGACTAGCGGGGTCGGAGACCCAGTACTTC.

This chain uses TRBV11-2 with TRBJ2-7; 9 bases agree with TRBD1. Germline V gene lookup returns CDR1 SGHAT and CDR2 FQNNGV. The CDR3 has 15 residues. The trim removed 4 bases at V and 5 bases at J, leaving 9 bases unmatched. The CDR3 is CASSSGTGFRNEQYF. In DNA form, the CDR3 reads TGTGCCAGCAGCTCAGGGACAGGGTTTCGGAACGAGCAGTACTTC. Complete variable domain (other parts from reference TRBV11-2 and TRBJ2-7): EAGVAQSPRYKIIEKRQSVAFWCNPISGHATLYWYQQILGQGPKLLIQFQNNGVVDDSQLPKDRFSAERLKGVDSTLKIQPAKLEDSAVYLCASSSGTGFRNEQYFGPGTRLTVT.

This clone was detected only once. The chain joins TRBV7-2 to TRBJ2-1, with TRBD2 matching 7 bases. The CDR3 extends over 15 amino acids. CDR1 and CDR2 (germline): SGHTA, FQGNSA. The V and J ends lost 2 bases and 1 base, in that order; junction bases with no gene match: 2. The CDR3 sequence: CASSLSGASYNEQFF. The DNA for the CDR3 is TGTGCCAGCAGCTTAAGCGGGGCTTCCTACAATGAGCAGTTCTTC.

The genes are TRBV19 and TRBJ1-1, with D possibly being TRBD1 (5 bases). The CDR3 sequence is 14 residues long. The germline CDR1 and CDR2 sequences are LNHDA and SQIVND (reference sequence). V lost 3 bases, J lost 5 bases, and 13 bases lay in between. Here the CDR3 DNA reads TGTGCCAGTAGTATTTCGGCAGGGAGGACTGAAGCTTTCTTT. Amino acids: CASSISAGRTEAFF.